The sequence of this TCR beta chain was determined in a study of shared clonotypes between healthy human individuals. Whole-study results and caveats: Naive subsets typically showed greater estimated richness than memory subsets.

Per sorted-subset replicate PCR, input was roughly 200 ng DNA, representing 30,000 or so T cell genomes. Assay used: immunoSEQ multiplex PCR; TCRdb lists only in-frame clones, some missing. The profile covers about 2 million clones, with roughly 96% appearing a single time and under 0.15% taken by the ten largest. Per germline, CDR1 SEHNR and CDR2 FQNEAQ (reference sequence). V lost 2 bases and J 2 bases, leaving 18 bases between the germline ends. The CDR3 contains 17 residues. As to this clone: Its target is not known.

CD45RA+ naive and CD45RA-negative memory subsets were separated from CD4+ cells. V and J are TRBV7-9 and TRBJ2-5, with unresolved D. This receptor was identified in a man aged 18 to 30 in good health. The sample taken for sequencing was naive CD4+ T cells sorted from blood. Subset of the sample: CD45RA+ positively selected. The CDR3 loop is CASSLRPATMGQETQYF. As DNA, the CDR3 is TGTGCCAGCAGCTTAAGGCCGGCCACCATGGGGCAAGAGACCCAGTACTTC. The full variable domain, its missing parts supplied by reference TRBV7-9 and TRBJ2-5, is DTGVSQNPRHKITKRGQNVTFRCDPISEHNRLYWYRQTLGQGPEFLTYFQNEAQLEKSRLLSDRFSAERPKGSFSTLEIQRTEQGDSAMYLCASSLRPATMGQETQYFGPGTRLLVL.